The TCR beta chain described here comes from a study of CXCR3-negative and CXCR3-positive naive CD8 T cells. In regard to this clonotype: What it recognizes is unknown.

UMI-labeled TRB cDNA libraries were prepared by 5' RACE. One entry per CDR3 protein, without DNA, is what TCRdb gives after re-calling the 5' RACE reads. This table lists under 75,000 distinct CDR3 sequences. CD45RO-CCR7+CD27+CD95- characterized naive CD8+ T cells. Germline values: CDR1 SEHNR, CDR2 FQNEAQ (reference sequence). The CDR3 is 15 residues long. Study observations and caveats: Greater hydrophobicity was found in TRB CDR3s of CXCR3-positive naive cells than of CXCR3-negative naive cells.

The TCR was taken from a human donor in good health. Some clones in this sample may be carry-over from other donors' samples. This chain connects TRBV7-9 to TRBJ2-6; TCRdb designates TRBD1, a call that cannot be tested without DNA. Sequenced input: naive CXCR3+ CD8+ T cells from blood. Subset in this sample: CD45RO-CCR7+CD27+CD95- naive CD8+ T cells expressing CXCR3 (TNR3+). CDR3 region: CAINRGLAGANVLTF.